This entry lists 15 T cell receptor beta chains sequenced from one sample in a study of PD-1 blockade in classical Hodgkin lymphoma. Assay used: immunoSEQ multiplex PCR; TCRdb lists only in-frame clones, some missing. The sample carries about 85,000 clones, approximately 91% recorded once. Every one of the patients relapsed after autologous stem cell transplantation (brentuximab vedotin exposure was variable). The source material was peripheral blood mononuclear cells (PBMCs), sampled before the second cycle of nivolumab. These receptors came from a human donor with classical Hodgkin lymphoma.

The rearrangement links TRBV11-2 to TRBJ2-7, with 13 bases that match TRBD2. Germline assignment: CDR1 SGHAT and CDR2 FQNNGV. Losses at the gene ends were 5 bases for V and 3 bases for J; bases not matched to a gene: 4. This CDR3 contains 15 residues. CDR3 region: CASSLRTSGSYEQYF. DNA of the CDR3: TGTGCCAGCAGCCTACGGACTAGCGGGAGCTACGAGCAGTACTTC.

This clone was detected once. The chain has TRBV30 and TRBJ2-3; either TRBD1 or TRBD2 may supply D (5 bases each). The V gene lost 0 bases and the J gene lost 2 bases, with 12 bases spanning the gap. CDR3 size: 15 residues. Germline V CDR1 and CDR2: GTSNPN, SVGIG (reference sequence). DNA for the CDR3: TGTGCCTGGAGTGTTTGGGGGAGTGACACAGATACGCAGTATTTT. Protein: CAWSVWGSDTDTQYF.

The V and J genes are TRBV21-1 and TRBJ1-5. TRBV21-1 counts as a pseudogene. The CDR3 has 16 amino acids. The CDR3 DNA sequence: TGTGCCAGCAGCAAATTGAGTCCTGAGGGAAATCAGCCCCAGCATTTT. It specifies CASSKLSPEGNQPQHF.

This chain links TRBV28 with TRBJ1-1, with D perhaps matching TRBD1 (6 bases). Germline-derived CDR1 and CDR2 are MDHEN and SYDVKM. The CDR3 totals 14 residues. V was trimmed by 6 bases and J by 6 bases, leaving 17 bases between them. CDR3 nucleotides: TGTGCCAGCAGCCGACGGGGGCGCCGCTCTGAAGCTTTCTTT. This encodes CASSRRGRRSEAFF.

The chain joins TRBV7-9 to TRBJ2-7; a possible D gene is TRBD1 (6 bases). V dropped 3 bases and J dropped 5 bases, with 20 bases sitting between them. Germline V gene sequence: CDR1 SEHNR, CDR2 FQNEAQ (reference sequence). This CDR3 spans 16 amino acids. This CDR3 reads CASSFGWGTSVDEQYF. The DNA of the CDR3 is TGTGCCAGCAGCTTCGGCTGGGGGACAAGCGTGGACGAGCAGTACTTC.

This chain joins TRBV10-2 and TRBJ2-7; D is possibly TRBD2 (5 bases). In germline, CDR1 is WSHSY, CDR2 SAAADI. Trimming cost V 9 bases and J 1 base, with 16 bases left between them. The CDR3 length is 14 residues. The CDR3 protein is CASGSIIGSYEQYF. CDR3 nucleotides: TGCGCCAGTGGGAGTATAATCGGATCCTACGAGCAGTACTTC.

This clone has a single count. The gene calls are TRBV28 and TRBJ2-7, with 11 bases fitting TRBD2. CDR3 length: 16 residues. Germline-derived CDR1 and CDR2 are MDHEN and SYDVKM. V was clipped by 3 bases and J by 3 bases; unmatched bases: 7. The CDR3 here is CASSFPLAGGFYEQYF. In DNA form, the CDR3 reads TGTGCCAGCAGTTTCCCCCTAGCGGGAGGATTCTACGAGCAGTACTTC.

V is TRBV18 and J is TRBJ2-7; 9 bases line up with TRBD1. J gave up 2 bases and V 4 bases, and 6 bases lay outside the gene matches. The CDR3 is made up of 15 amino acids. The germline V gene has CDR1 KGHSH and CDR2 LQKENI. The CDR3 DNA reads TGTGCCAGCTCACGTGCCGGGACAGGGACCTACGAGCAGTACTTC. Protein: CASSRAGTGTYEQYF.

This chain links TRBV9 with TRBJ1-1, with 9 bases aligning to TRBD1. CDR1 is SGDLS and CDR2 is YYNGEE in the germline V gene. With V trimmed by 0 bases and J by 1 base, 4 bases remained unmatched. The CDR3 is made up of 16 amino acids. In DNA form, the CDR3 reads TGTGCCAGCAGCGTAGGGACAGGGGTTAAGAACACTGAAGCTTTCTTT. It encodes CASSVGTGVKNTEAFF.

V usage is TRBV10-3 and J usage is TRBJ2-5; 7 nucleotides line up with TRBD1. The V segment lost 2 bases and the J segment 5 bases; nucleotides outside the gene matches: 5. This CDR3 region has 14 residues. Germline CDR1 and CDR2: ENHRY and SYGVKD. The CDR3 protein is CAISETTGEETQYF. CDR3 coding DNA: TGTGCCATCAGTGAGACAACAGGGGAGGAGACCCAGTACTTC.

The chain uses TRBV7-8 and TRBJ2-3; the D gene is possibly TRBD2 (6 bases). The CDR3 contains 16 residues. The V end lost 4 bases, the J end lost 4 bases, and 18 bases lay between the germline ends. Germline V gene lookup returns CDR1 SGHVS and CDR2 FQNEAQ. CDR3 coding DNA: TGTGCCAGCAGCTCGCCCGACACGGGAGATGCAGATACGCAGTATTTT. Translated: CASSSPDTGDADTQYF.

The chain links TRBV7-9 to TRBJ1-6, with a tentative D call TRBD1 (5 bases). Trimming pared 3 bases from V and 5 bases from J, leaving 8 bases between. CDR3 length equals 14 residues. Germline lookup yields CDR1 SEHNR and CDR2 FQNEAQ (reference sequence). The CDR3 spells CASSLGGDNSPLHF. The CDR3 DNA follows: TGTGCCAGCAGCTTGGGAGGGGATAATTCACCCCTCCACTTT.

This clone showed up just once. The V gene is TRBV20-1, the J gene TRBJ2-1; D might be TRBD1 (5 bases). There are 11 residues in the CDR3. V lost 7 bases and J 5 bases, leaving 9 bases between the germline ends. Per the germline V gene, CDR1 is DFQATT and CDR2 is SNEGSKA (reference sequence). The CDR3 region is CSEGVDNEQFF. The CDR3 DNA reads TGCAGTGAAGGGGTGGACAATGAGCAGTTCTTC.

This sequence joins TRBV5-1 and TRBJ2-3, with D possibly being TRBD1 (5 bases). The V gene's germline CDR1 is SGHRS and CDR2 YFSETQ. The CDR3 is 15 amino acids. Trimming took 0 bases from V and 4 from J, leaving 12 bases between them. CDR3 DNA: TGCGCCAGCAGCTTGGCTGGCTGGGGCGCAGATACGCAGTATTTT. Translating gives CASSLAGWGADTQYF.

This chain joins TRBV30 and TRBJ1-5; possible D gene TRBD1, 5 bases. CDR3 length: 13 amino acids. V was shortened by 2 bases and J by 9 bases, with 14 bases between the two germline ends. Germline loops: CDR1 GTSNPN, CDR2 SVGIG (reference sequence). The CDR3 DNA is TGTGCCTGGAGTAAGCAGGGAGATGTGCCCCAGCATTTT. Translated, it gives CAWSKQGDVPQHF.